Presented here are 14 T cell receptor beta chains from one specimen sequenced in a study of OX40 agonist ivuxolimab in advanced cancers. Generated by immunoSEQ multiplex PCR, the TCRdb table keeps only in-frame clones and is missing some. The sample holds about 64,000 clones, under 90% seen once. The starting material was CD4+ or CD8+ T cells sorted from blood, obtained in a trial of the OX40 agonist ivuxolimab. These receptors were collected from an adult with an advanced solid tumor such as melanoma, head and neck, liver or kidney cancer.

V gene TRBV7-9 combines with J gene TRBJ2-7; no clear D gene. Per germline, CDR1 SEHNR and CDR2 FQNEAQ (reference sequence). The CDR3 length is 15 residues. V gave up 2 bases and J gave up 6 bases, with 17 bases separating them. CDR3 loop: CASSLLSPGVGEQYF. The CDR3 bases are TGTGCCAGCAGCTTATTGTCTCCAGGTGTTGGCGAGCAGTACTTC. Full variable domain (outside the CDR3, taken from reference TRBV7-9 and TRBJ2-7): DTGVSQNPRHKITKRGQNVTFRCDPISEHNRLYWYRQTLGQGPEFLTYFQNEAQLEKSRLLSDRFSAERPKGSFSTLEIQRTEQGDSAMYLCASSLLSPGVGEQYFGPGTRLTVT.

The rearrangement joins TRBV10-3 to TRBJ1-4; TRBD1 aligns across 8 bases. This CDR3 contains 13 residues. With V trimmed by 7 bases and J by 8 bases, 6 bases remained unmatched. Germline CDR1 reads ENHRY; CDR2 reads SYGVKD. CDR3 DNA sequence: TGTGCCATCACGGCAGGGGGCAAAGAAAAACTGTTTTTT. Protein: CAITAGGKEKLFF.

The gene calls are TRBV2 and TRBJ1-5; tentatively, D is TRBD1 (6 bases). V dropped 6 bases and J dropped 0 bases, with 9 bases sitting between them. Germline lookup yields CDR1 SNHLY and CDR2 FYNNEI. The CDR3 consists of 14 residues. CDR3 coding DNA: TGTGCCAGCAGCAGAGGGGGTAGCAATCAGCCCCAGCATTTT. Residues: CASSRGGSNQPQHF.

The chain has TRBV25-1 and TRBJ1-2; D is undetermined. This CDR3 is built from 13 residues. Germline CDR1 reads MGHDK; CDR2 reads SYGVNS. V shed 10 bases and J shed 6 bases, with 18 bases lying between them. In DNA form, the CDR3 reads TGTGCCACCCAAGACGATCTTGGCGATGGCTACACCTTC. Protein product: CATQDDLGDGYTF.

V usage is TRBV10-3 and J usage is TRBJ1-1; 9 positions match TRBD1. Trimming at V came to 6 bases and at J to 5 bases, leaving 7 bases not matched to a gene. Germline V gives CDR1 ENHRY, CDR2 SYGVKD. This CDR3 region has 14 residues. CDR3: CAIRRDRVGTEAFF. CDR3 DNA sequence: TGTGCCATCAGGAGGGACAGGGTAGGGACTGAAGCTTTCTTT.

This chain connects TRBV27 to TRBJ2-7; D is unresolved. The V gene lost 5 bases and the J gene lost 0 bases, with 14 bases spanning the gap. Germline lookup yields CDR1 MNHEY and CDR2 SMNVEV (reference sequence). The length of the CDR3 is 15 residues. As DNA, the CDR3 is TGTGCCAGCAGTCAGTCAAGCGTAAACTCCTACGAGCAGTACTTC. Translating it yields CASSQSSVNSYEQYF.

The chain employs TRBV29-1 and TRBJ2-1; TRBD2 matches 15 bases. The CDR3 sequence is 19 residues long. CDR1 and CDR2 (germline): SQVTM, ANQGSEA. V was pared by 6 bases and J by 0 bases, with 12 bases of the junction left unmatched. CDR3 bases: TGCAGCGTCCCTAAAGGGGGACTAGCGGGAGGACTCTCCTACAATGAGCAGTTCTTC. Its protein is CSVPKGGLAGGLSYNEQFF.

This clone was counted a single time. The CDR3 is CASSFDGDYGYTF. The CDR3 coding sequence is TGTGCCAGCAGCTTCGACGGGGACTATGGCTACACCTTC. The chain uses TRBV5-6 and TRBJ1-2; D is unresolved. The V and J ends lost 2 bases and 3 bases respectively, with 8 bases between them. CDR1 is SGHDT, CDR2 YYEEEE, per germline. The CDR3 spans 13 residues. Based on the CDR3 plus reference TRBV5-6 and TRBJ1-2, the full variable domain is DAGVTQSPTHLIKTRGQQVTLRCSPKSGHDTVSWYQQALGQGPQFIFQYYEEEERQRGNFPDRFSGHQFPNYSSELNVNALLLGDSALYLCASSFDGDYGYTFGSGTRLTVV.

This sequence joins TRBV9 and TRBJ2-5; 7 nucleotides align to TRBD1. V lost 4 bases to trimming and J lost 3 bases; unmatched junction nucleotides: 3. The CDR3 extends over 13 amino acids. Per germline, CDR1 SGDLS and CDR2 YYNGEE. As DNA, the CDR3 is TGTGCCAGCAGCCCAGGGACAGAAGAGACCCAGTACTTC. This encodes CASSPGTEETQYF.

The CDR3 spells CASSPTPTSGRTDTQYF. CDR3 nucleotides: TGTGCCAGCAGTCCAACGCCGACTAGCGGCCGCACAGATACGCAGTATTTT. The V call is TRBV27, the J call TRBJ2-3, with 9 bases aligning to TRBD2. With 5 bases clipped from V and 1 base from J, the junction kept 10 bases outside the gene matches. This CDR3 comprises 17 residues. Germline CDR1 MNHEY, CDR2 SMNVEV (reference sequence).

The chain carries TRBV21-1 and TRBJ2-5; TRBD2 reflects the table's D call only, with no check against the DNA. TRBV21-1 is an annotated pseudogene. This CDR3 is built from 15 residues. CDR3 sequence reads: CASSKALASQETQYF. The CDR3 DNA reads TGTGCCAGCAGCAAAGCCCTAGCGTCCCAAGAGACCCAGTACTTC.

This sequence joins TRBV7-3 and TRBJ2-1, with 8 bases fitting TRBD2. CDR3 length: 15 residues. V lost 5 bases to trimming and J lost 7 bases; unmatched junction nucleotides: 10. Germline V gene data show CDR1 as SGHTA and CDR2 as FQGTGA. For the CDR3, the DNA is TGTGCCAGCAGCGCGGCGGGGGGCCAAATTAATGAGCAGTTCTTC. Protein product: CASSAAGGQINEQFF.

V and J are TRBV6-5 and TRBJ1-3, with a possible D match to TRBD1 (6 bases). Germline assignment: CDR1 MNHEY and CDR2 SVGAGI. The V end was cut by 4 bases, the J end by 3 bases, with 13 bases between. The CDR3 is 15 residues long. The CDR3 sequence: CASSWRRGSGNTIYF. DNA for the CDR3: TGTGCCAGCAGTTGGAGGAGGGGGAGTGGAAACACCATATATTTT.

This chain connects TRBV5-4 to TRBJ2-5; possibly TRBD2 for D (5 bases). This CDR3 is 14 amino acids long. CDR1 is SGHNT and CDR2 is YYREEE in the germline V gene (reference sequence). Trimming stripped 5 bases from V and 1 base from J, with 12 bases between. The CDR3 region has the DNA TGTGCCAGCAGTCCCGGACTGGCCCAAGAGACCCAGTACTTC. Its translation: CASSPGLAQETQYF.